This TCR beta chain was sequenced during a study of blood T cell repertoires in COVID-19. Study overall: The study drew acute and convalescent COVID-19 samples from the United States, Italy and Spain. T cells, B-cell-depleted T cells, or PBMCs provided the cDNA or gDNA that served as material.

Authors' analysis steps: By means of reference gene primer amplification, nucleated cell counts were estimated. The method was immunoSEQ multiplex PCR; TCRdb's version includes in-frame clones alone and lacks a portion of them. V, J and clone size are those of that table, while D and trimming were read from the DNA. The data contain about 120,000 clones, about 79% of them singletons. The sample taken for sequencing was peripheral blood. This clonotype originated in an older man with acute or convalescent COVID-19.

CDR3 amino acids: CATSSGAAKGYTF. The CDR3 coding sequence is TGTGCCACCAGTTCAGGGGCCGCCAAAGGCTACACCTTC. The chain uses TRBV24-1 and TRBJ1-2, with D possibly being TRBD1 (6 bases). CDR3 size: 13 residues. Trimming removed 6 bases at V and 8 bases at J, with 15 bases between. Germline values: CDR1 KGHDR, CDR2 SFDVKD.